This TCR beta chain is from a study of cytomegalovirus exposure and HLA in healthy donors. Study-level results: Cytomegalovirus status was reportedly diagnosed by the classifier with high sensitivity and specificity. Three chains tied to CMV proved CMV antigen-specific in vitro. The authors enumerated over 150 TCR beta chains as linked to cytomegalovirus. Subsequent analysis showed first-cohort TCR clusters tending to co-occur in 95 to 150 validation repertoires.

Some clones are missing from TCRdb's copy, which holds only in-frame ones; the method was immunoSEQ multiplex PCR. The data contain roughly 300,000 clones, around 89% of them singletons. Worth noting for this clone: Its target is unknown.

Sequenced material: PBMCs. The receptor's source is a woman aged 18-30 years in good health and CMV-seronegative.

The CDR3 bases are TGTGCCACCGACGCCCCCAGGGGGCGGGCGGGCGAGCAGTACTTC. It yields the protein CATDAPRGRAGEQYF. The V call is TRBV28, the J call TRBJ2-7; 8 positions match TRBD1. The CDR3 is made up of 15 amino acids. From germline, CDR1 is MDHEN and CDR2 SYDVKM. The V segment lost 10 bases and the J segment 6 bases; nucleotides outside the gene matches: 17.